The source of this TCR beta chain is a study of CD8 T cells in ankylosing spondylitis (dated by TCRdb to about 2017). Context from the whole study: The study set out to find disease-linked TCR variants by profiling T cell receptor beta repertoires in ankylosing spondylitis patients and healthy donors. The whole study cohort included 85 to 120 healthy donors and 25 ankylosing spondylitis patients. Samples of peripheral blood were taken, and for ankylosing spondylitis patients, synovial fluid was collected as well. Points the paper makes about the study in general: A TCR beta motif of fewer than 10 highly homologous amino acid variants appeared characteristic of blood from ankylosing spondylitis patients. A CD8+ phenotype was shown by the disease-linked clones, which were found at relatively low frequencies in peripheral blood. Some motif variants had previously been reported in the synovial fluid and blood of reactive arthritis patients, which suggests shared mechanisms of disease initiation. The disease-linked clones were reported as significantly enriched in matched synovial fluid samples from ankylosing spondylitis patients.

TCRdb records Illumina HiSeq 2500 as the sequencer. Quantitative 5'-RACE with molecular barcodes was used to prepare TCR beta libraries. On the authors' methods: Disease-linked TCR variants were identified with a new computational method built on a probabilistic model of VDJ rearrangement. The public reads were reanalyzed by TCRdb: fastp trimming at Q25, MiXCR alignment, in-frame beta chains only. Each entry is one CDR3 protein sequence, shown with its most common DNA and genes. It is TCRdb's table, rather than the study itself, that gives the V and J calls and clone size. The sample profile shows 200,000 to 250,000 distinct CDR3 sequences; roughly 26% of them were found once. 5% to 7.5% of the sample comes from the top ten. To note about this clonotype: It lacks a known antigen. No base-level quality is on record; no much larger clone is a single base apart.

The germline V gene yields MDHEN for CDR1 and SYDVKM for CDR2. The CDR3 measures 15 amino acids from cysteine to phenylalanine. Only CDR3 DNA is held: 45 bases, read in frame from base 1. V lost 5 bases and J lost 4 bases; the stretch between them is 15 bases long. The origin of this receptor is a male donor with ankylosing spondylitis or in good health (not recorded which). The sequence links TRBV28 to TRBJ1-5, with the D segment identity uncertain. Sequenced sample: blood, either unsorted or a sorted T cell fraction (not recorded which). The CDR3 protein sequence reads: CASSPGGSDNQPQHF. The nucleotides are TGTGCCAGCAGTCCCGGAGGGTCTGATAATCAGCCCCAGCATTTT.